This TCR beta chain stems from a study of breast tumors, draining lymph nodes, adjacent tissues. Breast cancer patients provided tissue from their axillary draining lymph nodes. TCRdb reanalysed the multiplex PCR reads using MiXCR and keeps one entry per CDR3 protein. Of approximately 280,000 distinct CDR3 sequences listed, 30% are singletons. CDR1 MDHEN and CDR2 SYDVKM come from the germline V gene. This CDR3 spans 14 amino acids. Details on this clonotype: Its specificity is unknown. This may come from a read error, since a much larger clone is one base off.

Study findings and constraints: The data were judged consistent with most tumor T cells coming from lymph node and expanding in tumor. Tumor TCR diversity was below lymph nodes but above nontumor tissue.

This sequence was found in a female donor with breast cancer. Some clones in this sample may be carry-over from other donors' samples. The chain joins TRBV28 to TRBJ1-6; D may be TRBD1 (5 bases). The sequenced sample was axillary lymph node tissue. CDR3: CATTGEQLNSPLPF. CDR3 DNA sequence: TGTGCCACAACGGGGGAGCAGCTAAATTCACCCCTCCCCTTT.